The 23 T cell receptor beta chains listed next were all sequenced from one sample in a study of blood T cells in healthy people across ages (dated by TCRdb to 2013 to 2016). The protocol used for the library was 5' RACE. Sequencer: Illumina HiSeq 2500. A second PCR of about 7 to 12 cycles was run with a J-beta primer mix and a sample-barcoded 5' primer. Through fastp at Q25 and MiXCR, TCRdb rebuilt clones from the public reads, retaining in-frame beta chains. Rows are combined by CDR3 protein, so each entry shows the most common genes and DNA. Across this sample there are 270,000 or so distinct CDR3 sequences, with roughly 26% seen only once. Roughly 28% of the sample lies in the top ten. Sequencing was carried out using blood. The receptors originated from a woman between 70 and 85 years old in good health.

The rearrangement links TRBV7-9 to TRBJ2-3; no clear D gene. Germline CDR1 is SEHNR and CDR2 is FQNEAQ (reference sequence). The CDR3 is made up of 14 amino acids. V lost 4 bases and J 4 bases, leaving 12 bases between the germline ends. CDR3: CASSSTLHADTQYF. The CDR3 coding sequence is TGTGCCAGCAGCTCAACGCTTCACGCAGATACGCAGTATTTT.

This chain links TRBV7-2 with TRBJ1-6; D gene unclear. Trimming removed 5 bases from V and 0 bases from J, with 11 bases in between. The CDR3 has 16 amino acids. CDR1 is SGHTA, CDR2 FQGNSA, per germline. The CDR3 loop is CASSAGGVSYNSPLHF. CDR3 coding DNA: TGTGCCAGCAGCGCGGGCGGGGTCTCCTATAATTCACCCCTCCACTTT.

This chain links TRBV28 with TRBJ2-4; possible D gene TRBD2, 6 bases. The CDR3 covers 15 residues. Trimming left V 3 bases short and J 0 bases short, with 9 bases between. CDR1 MDHEN and CDR2 SYDVKM come from the germline V gene. DNA for the CDR3: TGTGCCAGCAGTTTGGAGGGCGTAGCCAAAAACATTCAGTACTTC. It yields the protein CASSLEGVAKNIQYF.

This clonotype has a handful of counts. The chain joins TRBV24-1 to TRBJ2-1, with unresolved D. Trimming took 5 bases from V and 7 from J, leaving 20 bases between them. This CDR3 comprises 16 residues. In germline, CDR1 is KGHDR, CDR2 SFDVKD. The CDR3 DNA sequence: TGTGCCACCAGTGCTCGACCAGCAAACCCATGGAATGAGCAGTTCTTC. This gives the protein CATSARPANPWNEQFF.

This clonotype was detected a few times. The V call is TRBV27, the J call TRBJ2-1; 9 nucleotides align to TRBD2. V lost 8 bases, J lost 7 bases, and 12 bases stayed unmatched. Germline assignment: CDR1 MNHEY and CDR2 SMNVEV (reference sequence). The CDR3 runs to 15 residues. CDR3 in DNA: TGTGCCAGCCGGAGGTGGGCGGGAGGGAAAAATGAGCAGTTCTTC. Its translation is CASRRWAGGKNEQFF.

This clonotype has more than one count but fewer than ten. The DNA of the CDR3 is TGTGCCATTGGACAGGGATCGTCCCGAGAGACCCAGTACTTC. Translating it yields CAIGQGSSRETQYF. J is TRBJ2-5 and V is TRBV12-3 or TRBV12-4, with TRBD1 matching 8 bases. The CDR3 extends over 14 amino acids. V gave up 10 bases and J gave up 4 bases; unmatched junction bases: 11.

This clonotype was detected a few times. V gene TRBV21-1 combines with J gene TRBJ2-5; the table's D call TRBD2 went unverified against the DNA. The J call may be incorrect, as the DNA end agrees better with TRBJ2-7. TRBV21-1 is recorded as a pseudogene. This CDR3 is 14 amino acids long. The CDR3 bases are TGTGCCAACGACAAAGCGGGAGGAACCTACGAGCAGTACTTC. Its protein is CANDKAGGTYEQYF.

The chain is built from TRBV3-1 and TRBJ1-2; D ambiguous. Germline-derived CDR1 and CDR2 are LGHDT and YNNKEL (reference sequence). The CDR3 is made up of 17 amino acids. The V gene lost 0 bases and the J gene lost 0 bases, with 14 bases spanning the gap. The CDR3: CASSQDVRPRPNYGYTF. The CDR3 DNA reads as TGTGCCAGCAGCCAAGACGTACGACCTAGACCTAACTATGGCTACACCTTC.

The J gene is TRBJ2-3, the V gene TRBV20-1, with 11 bases that match TRBD2. The CDR3 has 15 residues. CDR1 DFQATT and CDR2 SNEGSKA come from the germline V gene (reference sequence). The junction had 4 bases not matched to a gene; V was cut back by 5 bases and J by 0 bases. CDR3 sequence (DNA): TGCAGTGCTCCGCTAGCGGGAGGAAGCACAGATACGCAGTATTTT. Translating it yields CSAPLAGGSTDTQYF.

This chain links TRBV7-2 with TRBJ2-5; D might be TRBD1 (5 bases). V was clipped by 7 bases and J by 7 bases, with 19 bases between them. Germline CDR1 is SGHTA and CDR2 is FQGNSA. CDR3 length: 14 residues. This chain's CDR3 is CASTLGNSQGTQYF. CDR3 bases: TGTGCCAGCACCCTGGGAAACTCTCAGGGGACCCAGTACTTC.

This rearrangement joins TRBV7-2 to TRBJ2-5; 11 positions agree with TRBD2. After removal of 5 bases from V and 2 bases from J, the junction contained 7 bases not matched to a gene. This CDR3 is 16 amino acids long. Germline V lookup: CDR1 SGHTA, CDR2 FQGNSA. CDR3 sequence (DNA): TGTGCCAGCAGCGCTTGGGGACTAGCGGAACAAGAGACCCAGTACTTC. This codes for CASSAWGLAEQETQYF.

The chain recombines TRBV5-1 with TRBJ2-5; D possibly corresponds to TRBD2 (5 bases). The better agreement between TRBJ2-1 and the DNA end casts doubt on the J call. CDR3 size: 13 residues. CDR1 SGHRS and CDR2 YFSETQ come from the germline V gene. The CDR3 nucleotides are TGCGCCAGCAGCCCCCAGAGGGCCGATGAGCAGTTCTTC. Amino acids: CASSPQRADEQFF.

The sample holds many counts of this clonotype. V is TRBV29-1 and J is TRBJ2-1, with D maybe TRBD2 (6 bases). This CDR3 region has 15 residues. Germline assignment: CDR1 SQVTM and CDR2 ANQGSEA. V was cut by 5 bases and J by 0 bases, with 14 bases left in between. CDR3 DNA sequence: TGCAGCGTTCTCACCGACGGGGGCTCCTACAATGAGCAGTTCTTC. Its translation is CSVLTDGGSYNEQFF.

This clonotype turned up a few times. The J gene is TRBJ1-1, the V gene TRBV6-2 or TRBV6-3, with D possibly being TRBD1 (5 bases). The CDR3 runs 14 residues. The V gene's germline CDR1 is MNHEY and CDR2 SVGEGT. Trimming stripped 6 bases from V and 4 bases from J, with 15 bases between. CDR3 coding DNA: TGTGCCAGCAGGGACGGTGCGGGGGGCACTGAAGCTTTCTTT. Translated, it gives CASRDGAGGTEAFF.

This clonotype has just a few counts. The chain employs TRBV29-1 and TRBJ2-5, with D unclear. Trimming cost V 7 bases and J 4 bases, with 10 bases left between them. Per germline, CDR1 SQVTM and CDR2 ANQGSEA. CDR3 length equals 11 residues. CDR3 bases: TGCAGCGGTCCTAGGTTAGAGACCCAGTACTTC. Protein sequence: CSGPRLETQYF.

The table lists this clonotype with a few counts. The V and J genes are TRBV28 and TRBJ2-5; D possibly corresponds to TRBD2 (6 bases). The J call is doubtful: the DNA matches TRBJ2-7 better. This CDR3 spans 13 amino acids. CDR1 and CDR2 from the germline V gene are MDHEN and SYDVKM. CDR3 amino acids: CASSSPGVYEQYF. The CDR3 DNA follows: TGTGCCAGCAGTTCCCCGGGGGTCTACGAGCAGTACTTC.

V gene TRBV3-1 combines with J gene TRBJ2-7, with 7 bases matching TRBD2. Germline-derived CDR1 and CDR2 are LGHDT and YNNKEL (reference sequence). This CDR3 has 12 amino acids. The J segment lost 7 bases and the V segment lost 8 bases, leaving 8 bases of the junction unmatched. CDR3: CASGTTLGEQYF. The CDR3 DNA reads as TGTGCCAGCGGGACTACCCTTGGGGAGCAGTACTTC.

This clonotype has a count of ten or more. The V call is TRBV7-9, the J call TRBJ2-5; D gene uncertain. The J call is doubtful: the DNA matches TRBJ2-7 better. CDR3 length equals 14 residues. The V gene's germline CDR1 is SEHNR and CDR2 FQNEAQ (reference sequence). The CDR3 DNA sequence: TGTGCCAGCAGCTTAATTGGCCAGTCCTACGAGCAGTACTTC. Amino acid sequence: CASSLIGQSYEQYF.

The chain carries TRBV7-6 and TRBJ2-1; possibly TRBD2 for D (6 bases). Per the germline V gene, CDR1 is SGHVS and CDR2 is FNYEAQ. This CDR3 contains 17 residues. Trimming stripped 5 bases from V and 0 bases from J, with 17 bases between. In DNA, the CDR3 is TGTGCCAGCAGCCAGGGAGGTAGCGGACGCTCCTACAATGAGCAGTTCTTC. Translation gives CASSQGGSGRSYNEQFF.

The chain links TRBV11-2 to TRBJ1-3; no clear D. Between the trimmed V and J ends, which lost 3 bases and 0 bases, there was a span of 12 bases. Germline assignment: CDR1 SGHAT and CDR2 FQNNGV. The CDR3 is 16 residues long. CDR3 in DNA: TGTGCCAGCAGCTTGAGTGGGAGCGGCTCTGGAAACACCATATATTTT. It translates to CASSLSGSGSGNTIYF.

The V gene is TRBV29-1, the J gene TRBJ1-6; TRBD1 is a possible D gene (5 bases). Germline values: CDR1 SQVTM, CDR2 ANQGSEA. The CDR3 is 15 amino acids. V was pared by 6 bases and J by 5 bases, with 17 bases between. The CDR3 DNA reads as TGCAGCGTCAAAATCGGGACGGGAGATAATTCACCCCTCCACTTT. This encodes CSVKIGTGDNSPLHF.

This chain connects TRBV2 to TRBJ1-2; 10 bases align to TRBD1. The CDR3 runs to 16 residues. Germline V gene data show CDR1 as SNHLY and CDR2 as FYNNEI. The V segment lost 2 bases and the J segment 4 bases; nucleotides outside the gene matches: 7. CDR3 in DNA: TGTGCCAGCAGTGAATCCCGGACAGGGGGGATCTATGGCTACACCTTC. Its protein is CASSESRTGGIYGYTF.

This rearrangement joins TRBV7-3 to TRBJ1-3, with TRBD1 identical over 8 bases. This CDR3 contains 16 residues. With V trimmed by 5 bases and J by 0 bases, 6 bases remained unmatched. Looked up from germline, CDR1 is SGHTA and CDR2 is FQGTGA. In nucleotides, the CDR3 is TGTGCCAGCAGCCCAGGGGGCCGTAGCTCTGGAAACACCATATATTTT. Residues: CASSPGGRSSGNTIYF.